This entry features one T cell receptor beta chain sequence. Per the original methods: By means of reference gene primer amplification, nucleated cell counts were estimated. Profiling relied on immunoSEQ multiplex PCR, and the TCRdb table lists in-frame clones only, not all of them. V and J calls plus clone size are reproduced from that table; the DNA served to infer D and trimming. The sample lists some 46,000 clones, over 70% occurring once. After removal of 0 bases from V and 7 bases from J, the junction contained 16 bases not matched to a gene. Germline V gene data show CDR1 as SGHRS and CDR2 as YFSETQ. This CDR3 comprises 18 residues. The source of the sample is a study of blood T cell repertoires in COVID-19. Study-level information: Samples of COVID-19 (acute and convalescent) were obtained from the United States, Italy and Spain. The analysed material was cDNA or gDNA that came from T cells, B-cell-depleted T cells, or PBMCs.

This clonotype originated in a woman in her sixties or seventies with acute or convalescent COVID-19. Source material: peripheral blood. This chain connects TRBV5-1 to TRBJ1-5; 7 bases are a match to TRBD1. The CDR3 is CASSLAAGQPYFDQPQHF. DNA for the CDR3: TGCGCCAGCAGCTTGGCCGCGGGACAGCCCTATTTTGACCAGCCCCAGCATTTT.